This TCR beta chain appears in the sequencing data of a study of graft-versus-host responses after intestinal transplantation. The wider study: The study gave all recipients anti-thymocyte globulin induction, then tacrolimus and steroids for three to four years.

Libraries were prepared by immunoSEQ multiplex PCR; TCRdb keeps only in-frame clonotypes and omits some of them. The sample comprises tens of thousands of clones, 93% of which are singletons, and roughly a fifth rests with the top ten. As to this clone: Antigen unknown.

CDR3 size: 13 residues. Trimming removed 5 bases from V and 0 bases from J, with 5 bases in between. CDR1 SEHNR and CDR2 FQNEAQ come from the germline V gene (reference sequence). Findings of the study overall: Where graft-donor T cell macrochimerism was present, patients had high graft-versus-host to host-versus-graft clonal ratios in allografts. Some GvH clones were seen earlier in gut or blood, suggesting intestinal origin.

The sequence derives from a human donor who was the organ donor for an intestinal transplant. The chain has TRBV7-9 and TRBJ2-1, with unresolved D. The sequencing used unstimulated CD8+ T cells sorted from spleen or lymph node cells, collected before transplant. The chain's CDR3 is CASSRISYNEQFF. Here the CDR3 DNA reads TGTGCCAGCAGCAGGATCTCCTACAATGAGCAGTTCTTC.